This TCR beta chain was recovered during a study of neurological immune-mediated disorders. Study outcomes and limitations: Phylogenetic analysis grouped 18 of 34 multiple sclerosis patients' repertoires together, suggesting a possible repertoire signature.

This clonotype was recorded at least ten times. Its antigen remains unidentified. J gave up 2 bases and V 5 bases, and 10 bases lay outside the gene matches. CDR1 is SEHNR, CDR2 FQNEAQ, per germline (reference sequence). The CDR3 runs to 17 residues. MiXCR, run by TCRdb on the 5' RACE reads, gives a single entry per CDR3 protein. The table shows 25,000 to 35,000 distinct CDR3 sequences, with approximately 1.5% occurring only once. Material for sequencing was PBMCs. The chain is built from TRBV7-9 and TRBJ2-3; 10 positions agree with TRBD2. The sequence derives from a woman in her 30s with multiple sclerosis. CDR3 bases: TGTGCCAGCAGCCCCGGGACTAGCGTATCCTTCACAGATACGCAGTATTTT. This translates into CASSPGTSVSFTDTQYF.